This is a list of T cell receptor beta chains from one sample in a study of tumor-infiltrating lymphocytes in primary liver carcinoma. TCRdb re-called the multiplex PCR reads through MiXCR, storing one row per CDR3 protein. This table has approximately 210,000 distinct CDR3 sequences, approximately 65% appearing once. The sample consisted of peripheral blood. These receptors were taken from a woman aged 55 to 70 with primary liver carcinoma and hepatitis B virus infection. Each CDR3 is given with its conserved first and last residue. Each record gives: V gene, CDR3 protein.

>TRBV7-9
CASSFGDRGANVLTF
>TRBV10-3
CAIAETTVNLPQHF
>TRBV11-2
CVSSLPRGMIPSGANVLTF
>TRBV12-5
CASSAGGTDTQYF
>TRBV9
CASSVQPSAPYEQYF
>TRBV11-2
CASSRRVNPYEQYF
>TRBV4-1
CASSQVDMGFPTVEPFF
>TRBV11-2
CAISAISRLTGGQKPYEQYF
>TRBV4-1
CVSSHGLTGVGGELFF
>TRBV10-2
CASSPIGVNQPQHF
>TRBV29-1
CSAQNGGLWQYF
>TRBV10-2
CASANRGQGNQPYHF
>TRBV20-1
CSAHPAGTGMSGNQPQHF
>TRBV4-1
CASSSRGTRQETQYF
>TRBV5-1
CASSPRGGGEAFF
>TRBV6-1
CASSEFGGDQPQHF
>TRBV28
CASSSRWRHRGRGVQETQHF
>TRBV11-2
CASSTTHRERSPLHF
>TRBV6-1
CASVGIANNIQYF
>TRBV4-1
CASSQDRSGYTGDLFF
>TRBV11-2
CASRVLRVNEQFF
>TRBV7-9
CASSLAERAGELFF
>TRBV7-8
CANSYLQGPSYEQYF
>TRBV6-1
CASSELETEDNEQFF
>TRBV11-2
CASSFSGVNTGELFF
>TRBV14
CASSLLAGRMTDTQYF
>TRBV5-4
CASSRWDRGNGYTF
>TRBV20-1
CSAPTSGSPGEQYF
>TRBV11-2
CASSLGLDRDYQETQYF
>TRBV29-1
CSASTLANTEAFF
>TRBV6-6
CASSPSITSPQHF
>TRBV12-5
CASGLARGGPPWNTGELFF
>TRBV11-2
CASTGGNGPYNEQSF
>TRBV11-2
CACSLDVPGLASRDAYEQYF
>TRBV12-3/TRBV12-4
CASSSSQAGYVYTF
>TRBV11-2
CASSRTGGSTYTQYF
>TRBV5-4
CASSLGLQETQYF
>TRBV11-2
CASCGMRQMGNEQFF
>TRBV2
CTNGELGTSPNEQFF
>TRBV28
CASSLGGTRGYGYTF
>TRBV10-2
CASSLGQGRNNSPLHF
>TRBV28
CASSPPFGTGSYEQYF
>TRBV6-5
CASSSIGGISKKNSGEQFF
>TRBV11-2
CASSLTGLAGRQWQYF
>TRBV28
CASSFPANYGYTF
>TRBV19
CASSIDQGQQQYF
>TRBV28
CASSRSTGNYEQYF
>TRBV29-1
CSARGKASRSTYTQYF
>TRBV5-4
CASSSWPRARTDTQYF